The 10 T cell receptor beta chains listed next were all sequenced from one sample in a study of memory CD4+ T cells and cytomegalovirus serostatus. Single viable CD3+CD4+CD8-CD45RO+ cells were sorted as the memory CD4+ T cells. Sequencing used immunoSEQ multiplex PCR; TCRdb keeps in-frame clones, though not all of them. The table records tens of thousands of clones, 70% to 80% of them present only once. The sample was memory CD4+ T cells from blood. All receptors derive from an adult in good health and CMV-seronegative.

The V call is TRBV5-1, the J call TRBJ2-7, with no clear D. Germline values: CDR1 SGHRS, CDR2 YFSETQ. Trimming shortened V by 4 bases and J by 4 bases, and 15 bases separated the two germline ends. This CDR3 region has 14 residues. As DNA, the CDR3 is TGCGCCAGCAGCGGTCTTAGGTCCCCATACGAGCAGTACTTC. Translated: CASSGLRSPYEQYF.

This clone is labeled medium-sized. CDR3 sequence reads: CASTGSMNTEAFF. The DNA for the CDR3 is TGTGCCAGCACCGGAAGCATGAACACTGAAGCTTTCTTT. This chain links TRBV27 with TRBJ1-1; D is undetermined. This CDR3 has 13 amino acids. Germline V lookup: CDR1 MNHEY, CDR2 SMNVEV (reference sequence). Trimming cost V 7 bases and J 0 bases, with 9 bases left between them.

This clone was picked up a small number of times. The chain has TRBV10-3 and TRBJ1-5; D is undetermined. The CDR3 totals 14 residues. The germline CDR1 and CDR2 sequences are ENHRY and SYGVKD. V gave up 0 bases and J gave up 6 bases, with 9 bases separating them. The CDR3 loop is CAISESEGPQPQHF. CDR3 DNA sequence: TGTGCCATCAGTGAGTCCGAAGGGCCTCAGCCCCAGCATTTT.

This chain uses TRBV7-9 with TRBJ2-7; weak D call: TRBD1 (5 bases). There are 13 residues in the CDR3. Germline loops: CDR1 SEHNR, CDR2 FQNEAQ (reference sequence). V was pared by 3 bases and J by 4 bases, with 10 bases between. The DNA for the CDR3 is TGTGCCAGCAGCTTGAATACAGGATACGAGCAGTACTTC. This encodes CASSLNTGYEQYF.

The rearrangement uses TRBV19 and TRBJ2-7; TRBD2 might be the D (5 bases). Germline-derived CDR1 and CDR2 are LNHDA and SQIVND (reference sequence). This CDR3 has 14 amino acids. Trimming stripped 5 bases from V and 4 bases from J, with 15 bases between. The CDR3 sequence is CASSDRRLPYEQYF. The CDR3 coding sequence is TGTGCCAGTAGTGATAGGAGGCTACCTTACGAGCAGTACTTC.

This clone was counted a few times. The chain uses TRBV28 and TRBJ1-4; 7 positions match TRBD1. V lost 6 bases and J lost 5; bases outside the gene matches: 9. The CDR3 runs to 15 residues. Germline CDR1 MDHEN, CDR2 SYDVKM. The CDR3 region has the DNA TGTGCCAGCAGGTCGCAAGGGGGCGCGAATGAAAAACTGTTTTTT. Residues: CASRSQGGANEKLFF.

The chain has TRBV28 and TRBJ2-7; the D gene could be TRBD1 or TRBD2 (6 bases each). This CDR3 has 19 residues. Germline V gene lookup returns CDR1 MDHEN and CDR2 SYDVKM. V was trimmed by 4 bases and J by 3 bases, leaving 28 bases between them. This CDR3 reads CASSSLAPGAEYSVYEQYF. CDR3 sequence (DNA): TGTGCCAGCAGTTCACTAGCCCCAGGGGCGGAGTACTCCGTCTACGAGCAGTACTTC.

The CDR3 is CASSLGWSSPLHF. The CDR3 DNA is TGTGCCAGCAGCTTAGGGTGGAGTTCACCCCTCCACTTT. This chain joins TRBV7-8 and TRBJ1-6; no clear D. Germline values: CDR1 SGHVS, CDR2 FQNEAQ. Trimming left V 1 base short and J 9 bases short, with 7 bases between. The CDR3 is made up of 13 amino acids.

V gene TRBV5-1 combines with J gene TRBJ1-4; D is possibly TRBD1 (6 bases). V was cut by 0 bases and J by 8 bases, with 14 bases left in between. This CDR3 region has 15 residues. Germline loops: CDR1 SGHRS, CDR2 YFSETQ. The CDR3 is CASSLGQAAGEKLFF. CDR3 nucleotide sequence: TGCGCCAGCAGCTTGGGACAGGCGGCAGGGGAAAAACTGTTTTTT.

This clone has only a few counts. V usage is TRBV6-1 and J usage is TRBJ2-7; 8 nucleotides align to TRBD1. Germline CDR1 is MNHNS and CDR2 is SASEGT. J gave up 3 bases and V 5 bases, and 9 bases lay outside the gene matches. This CDR3 region has 15 residues. The CDR3 loop reads CASSPTGTGFYEQYF. The DNA of the CDR3 is TGTGCCAGCAGTCCCACCGGGACAGGTTTCTACGAGCAGTACTTC.